The 26 T cell receptor beta chains in this list originate from one sample, sequenced in a study of vaccination and CD4 T cells after COVID-19. TCRdb reprocessed the PCR reads via MiXCR and lists one record per CDR3 protein. Here the sample spans tens of thousands of distinct CDR3 sequences, 49% being singletons. Specified time point: late sampling 161 to 241 days after vaccination in three convalescent patients. Sequences were derived from CD4+ T cells from blood, sampled about 7 months after SARS-CoV-2 vaccination. The receptors were sampled from a human donor who had recovered from COVID-19.

This clonotype was detected once. The chain couples TRBV2 to TRBJ2-5; no firm D call. V lost 4 bases to trimming and J lost 7 bases, with 13 bases between them. Germline values: CDR1 SNHLY, CDR2 FYNNEI. The CDR3 covers 13 residues. The DNA of the CDR3 is TGTGCCAGCAGTGGAGGAGACGTTTGGACCCAGTACTTC. This sequence encodes CASSGGDVWTQYF.

J is TRBJ2-2 and V is TRBV20-1, with 7 bases that match TRBD2. V shed 6 bases and J 6 bases; nucleotides not matched to a gene: 10. Germline CDR1 and CDR2: DFQATT and SNEGSKA (reference sequence). This CDR3 is built from 14 residues. CDR3 bases: TGCAGTGCAACGAGCGGGAATTTCGCCGGGGAGCTGTTTTTT. This sequence encodes CSATSGNFAGELFF.

The V call is TRBV2, the J call TRBJ1-1; the D is unclear. CDR1 is SNHLY and CDR2 is FYNNEI in the germline V gene. The CDR3 has 16 amino acids. The V gene lost 6 bases and the J gene lost 1 base, with 18 bases spanning the gap. In nucleotides, the CDR3 is TGTGCCAGCAGCGACCCTCCCGGCTGGGGGAACACTGAAGCTTTCTTT. This gives the protein CASSDPPGWGNTEAFF. Combining the CDR3 with reference TRBV2 and TRBJ1-1 gives the whole variable domain EPEVTQTPSHQVTQMGQEVILRCVPISNHLYFYWYRQILGQKVEFLVSFYNNEISEKSEIFDDQFSVERPDGSNFTLKIRSTKLEDSAMYFCASSDPPGWGNTEAFFGQGTRLTVV.

Here the CDR3 DNA reads TGTGCCAGCAGTGAACTGGCTAATTCACCCCTCCACTTT. This gives the protein CASSELANSPLHF. The chain combines TRBV2 with TRBJ1-6; D unclear. The V end lost 2 bases, the J end lost 6 bases, and 5 bases lay between the germline ends. Germline values: CDR1 SNHLY, CDR2 FYNNEI. This CDR3 contains 13 residues.

This clonotype was detected once. This sequence joins TRBV5-5 and TRBJ1-5, with TRBD1 as a possible D gene (6 bases). CDR1 is SGHKS, CDR2 YYEKEE, per germline (reference sequence). V lost 0 bases and J 0 bases, leaving 10 bases between the germline ends. The CDR3 sequence is 16 residues long. CDR3 nucleotides: TGTGCCAGCAGCTTGGTAGGGGGAGATAGCAATCAGCCCCAGCATTTT. It encodes CASSLVGGDSNQPQHF.

This clonotype occurred a few times. The V call is TRBV20-1, the J call TRBJ2-1; D unclear. The CDR3 length is 12 residues. CDR1 DFQATT and CDR2 SNEGSKA come from the germline V gene (reference sequence). V lost 4 bases and J 7 bases, leaving 11 bases between the germline ends. CDR3 sequence reads: CSAIDTTNEQFF. The CDR3 coding sequence is TGCAGTGCTATAGACACTACTAATGAGCAGTTCTTC.

This rearrangement joins TRBV2 to TRBJ2-7; 9 nucleotides line up with TRBD2. The CDR3 spans 15 residues. The V gene end was trimmed by 3 bases and the J gene end by 3 bases; junction bases not matched to a gene: 6. Germline V lookup: CDR1 SNHLY, CDR2 FYNNEI. The CDR3 loop reads CASSDHGTSRYEQYF. The CDR3 bases are TGTGCCAGCAGTGACCATGGGACTAGCCGCTACGAGCAGTACTTC. Complete variable domain (other parts from reference TRBV2 and TRBJ2-7): EPEVTQTPSHQVTQMGQEVILRCVPISNHLYFYWYRQILGQKVEFLVSFYNNEISEKSEIFDDQFSVERPDGSNFTLKIRSTKLEDSAMYFCASSDHGTSRYEQYFGPGTRLTVT.

The V gene is TRBV12-3 or TRBV12-4, the J gene TRBJ1-1; D remains unclear. Trimming left V 0 bases short and J 0 bases short, with 2 bases between. CDR3 size: 13 residues. CDR3 coding DNA: TGTGCCAGCAGTTTAGCAGTGAACACTGAAGCTTTCTTT. This sequence encodes CASSLAVNTEAFF.

The table lists this clonotype with a few counts. This rearrangement joins TRBV6-1 to TRBJ1-5; D gene ambiguous. Germline V gives CDR1 MNHNS, CDR2 SASEGT. The CDR3 length is 14 residues. Between the trimmed V and J ends, which lost 2 bases and 4 bases, there was a span of 9 bases. In DNA, the CDR3 is TGTGCCAGCAGTGAACGGAGGGAAAATCAGCCCCAGCATTTT. It codes for CASSERRENQPQHF.

A few counts support this clonotype. The chain uses TRBV7-8 and TRBJ2-3; TRBD1 matches at 10 bases. Germline V gives CDR1 SGHVS, CDR2 FQNEAQ. With 2 bases clipped from V and 1 base from J, the junction kept 3 bases outside the gene matches. This CDR3 contains 16 residues. CDR3 loop: CASSLTGTGGTDTQYF. CDR3 bases: TGTGCCAGCAGCTTAACCGGGACAGGGGGCACAGATACGCAGTATTTT.

The rearrangement joins TRBV27 to TRBJ1-6; D is unresolved. Germline CDR1 and CDR2: MNHEY and SMNVEV (reference sequence). This CDR3 contains 19 residues. The V end was cut by 5 bases, the J end by 7 bases, with 27 bases between. The CDR3 DNA follows: TGTGCCAGCAGTCCCTGGGCAGGCGAGGGCAGCCAAGCGAATTCACCCCTCCACTTT. Protein: CASSPWAGEGSQANSPLHF.

The chain uses TRBV10-3 and TRBJ2-3; 13 nucleotides align to TRBD2. Germline V gene sequence: CDR1 ENHRY, CDR2 SYGVKD. J lost 1 base, V lost 8 bases, and 12 bases had no gene match. This CDR3 has 18 residues. CDR3 nucleotide sequence: TGTGCCATCGGCTGGACTAGCGGGAGTTCTCTTGGCACAGATACGCAGTATTTT. This codes for CAIGWTSGSSLGTDTQYF.

The chain joins TRBV7-3 to TRBJ2-7; maybe TRBD2 (5 bases). The CDR3 contains 14 residues. Germline CDR1 is SGHTA and CDR2 is FQGTGA. Trimming left V 5 bases short and J 4 bases short, with 15 bases between. CDR3 DNA: TGTGCCAGCAGCCCACAAGGGAGTGGGTACGAGCAGTACTTC. Amino acid sequence: CASSPQGSGYEQYF.

This clonotype was observed a few times. V gene TRBV6-2 or TRBV6-3 combines with J gene TRBJ1-1; possible D gene TRBD1, 5 bases. Between the trimmed V and J ends, which lost 4 bases and 0 bases, there was a span of 15 bases. Germline assignment: CDR1 MNHEY and CDR2 SVGEGT. This CDR3 contains 16 residues. The CDR3 protein is CASSSWTGGLNTEAFF. The CDR3 DNA sequence: TGTGCCAGCAGTTCGTGGACCGGGGGTCTGAACACTGAAGCTTTCTTT.

This chain joins TRBV19 and TRBJ1-6; 7 nucleotides line up with TRBD1. The CDR3 totals 15 residues. Germline trimming cut 6 bases from V and 3 bases from J; bases unmatched to any gene: 5. Germline V gene sequence: CDR1 LNHDA, CDR2 SQIVND (reference sequence). The CDR3 DNA is TGTGCCAGTAGGGGGGACAGAAACTATAATTCACCCCTCCACTTT. Protein sequence: CASRGDRNYNSPLHF. Full variable domain (missing parts from reference TRBV19 and TRBJ1-6): DGGITQSPKYLFRKEGQNVTLSCEQNLNHDAMYWYRQDPGQGLRLIYYSQIVNDFQKGDIAEGYSVSREKKESFPLTVTSAQKNPTAFYLCASRGDRNYNSPLHFGNGTRLTVT.

The chain combines TRBV7-9 with TRBJ2-1; 8 bases match TRBD2. From germline, CDR1 is SEHNR and CDR2 FQNEAQ (reference sequence). This CDR3 has 15 amino acids. V trimming: 5 bases; J trimming: 8 bases; junction bases outside the gene matches: 11. The CDR3 here is CASSPTAGVRDEQFF. The CDR3 DNA follows: TGTGCCAGCAGCCCAACAGCGGGAGTCAGGGATGAGCAGTTCTTC.

This clonotype has more than one count but fewer than ten. The chain joins TRBV7-9 to TRBJ2-7; D is ambiguous. V was trimmed by 2 bases and J by 2 bases, leaving 10 bases between them. Per germline, CDR1 SEHNR and CDR2 FQNEAQ (reference sequence). The CDR3 runs 14 residues. The CDR3 DNA reads TGTGCCAGCAGCTTAACCGGGCTCACCTACGAGCAGTACTTC. Its protein is CASSLTGLTYEQYF.

This chain connects TRBV6-4 to TRBJ2-7; D unresolved. CDR1 is MRHNA and CDR2 is SNTAGT in the germline V gene. This CDR3 contains 13 residues. With 0 bases removed from V and 7 bases from J, the gap between germline ends came to 10 bases. The CDR3 nucleotides are TGTGCCAGCAGTGACTCGTTTGAGGCTGAGCAGTACTTC. Residues: CASSDSFEAEQYF.

Only a few counts were recorded for this clonotype. The chain uses TRBV27 and TRBJ1-5; 10 nucleotides align to TRBD1. CDR1 MNHEY and CDR2 SMNVEV come from the germline V gene (reference sequence). The CDR3 contains 14 residues. The junction had 5 bases not matched to a gene; V was cut back by 3 bases and J by 9 bases. The CDR3 DNA is TGTGCCAGCAGTTTTCCCCGGGACAGGGGGCCCCAGCATTTT. Translated, it gives CASSFPRDRGPQHF.

The chain joins TRBV19 to TRBJ2-3; TRBD1 might be the D (5 bases). Germline-derived CDR1 and CDR2 are LNHDA and SQIVND (reference sequence). V was pared by 3 bases and J by 3 bases, with 13 bases between. The length of the CDR3 is 15 residues. CDR3 sequence (DNA): TGTGCCAGTAGTATTCCAGGGTTTGTTACAGATACGCAGTATTTT. Its protein product is CASSIPGFVTDTQYF.

The chain combines TRBV7-9 with TRBJ2-2; 9 nucleotides match TRBD1. J lost 5 bases, V lost 3 bases, and 10 bases had no gene match. Germline V gene sequence: CDR1 SEHNR, CDR2 FQNEAQ (reference sequence). The CDR3 length is 17 residues. CDR3: CASSFVVGTGSTGELFF. The CDR3 DNA sequence: TGTGCCAGCAGCTTTGTTGTTGGGACAGGGAGTACCGGGGAGCTGTTTTTT.

V is TRBV20-1 and J is TRBJ2-3; 7 bases are a match to TRBD1. With 0 bases clipped from V and 0 bases from J, the junction kept 6 bases outside the gene matches. The CDR3 totals 16 residues. Germline CDR1 DFQATT, CDR2 SNEGSKA (reference sequence). The CDR3 DNA follows: TGCAGTGCTAGAGACCCCTTCAGGGGGAGCACAGATACGCAGTATTTT. Translation: CSARDPFRGSTDTQYF.

This clonotype was counted a few times. The chain has TRBV20-1 and TRBJ2-7; 7 bases are a match to TRBD2. The V gene's germline CDR1 is DFQATT and CDR2 SNEGSKA (reference sequence). With V trimmed by 5 bases and J by 2 bases, 6 bases remained unmatched. The CDR3 runs to 13 residues. CDR3 sequence: CSAETGTTYEQYF. The CDR3 region has the DNA TGCAGTGCTGAAACCGGGACTACCTACGAGCAGTACTTC.

The CDR3 DNA follows: TGCGCCAGCAACACAACAGTTTTCAGCACTGAAGCTTTCTTT. Amino acids: CASNTTVFSTEAFF. V is TRBV10-1 and J is TRBJ1-1; D not certain. Germline loops: CDR1 WNHNN, CDR2 SYGVQD (reference sequence). Trimming cost V 7 bases and J 4 bases, with 16 bases left between them. The CDR3 has 14 amino acids.

The chain employs TRBV7-2 and TRBJ2-1; D gene ambiguous. CDR3 length equals 13 residues. Germline CDR1 and CDR2: SGHTA and FQGNSA. The V and J ends lost 3 bases and 4 bases respectively, with 7 bases between them. The CDR3 loop is CASSFGRYNEQFF. DNA of the CDR3: TGTGCCAGCAGCTTTGGTCGTTACAATGAGCAGTTCTTC. Looking up the rest from reference TRBV7-2 and TRBJ2-1 gives the full variable domain: GAGVSQSPSNKVTEKGKDVELRCDPISGHTALYWYRQSLGQGLEFLIYFQGNSAPDKSGLPSDRFSAERTGGSVSTLTIQRTQQEDSAVYLCASSFGRYNEQFFGPGTRLTVL.

This clonotype occurred a few times. The V and J genes are TRBV20-1 and TRBJ1-5; 9 bases map to TRBD1. The CDR3 covers 14 residues. With 6 bases clipped from V and 4 bases from J, the junction kept 7 bases outside the gene matches. The germline V gene encodes CDR1 DFQATT and CDR2 SNEGSKA (reference sequence). The DNA of the CDR3 is TGCAGTGCGGGGACAGGGAGGGAGAATCAGCCCCAGCATTTT. Residues: CSAGTGRENQPQHF.